This T cell receptor beta chain was found in a study of blood T cell repertoires in COVID-19. For the study at large: Spain, Italy and the United States supplied samples that represented acute and convalescent COVID-19.

Assignment of participants to cohorts was predicated upon participant-reported clinical history. Germline V gene lookup returns CDR1 LGHDT and CDR2 YNNKEL (reference sequence). The CDR3 consists of 15 residues. V lost 4 bases and J lost 1, with 11 bases in between. Clones were read by immunoSEQ multiplex PCR, and TCRdb kept only the in-frame ones, dropping some. The table has about 280,000 clones, around 90% seen once. Sequencing was carried out using PBMCs or T cells enriched from blood (not recorded which). The TCR comes from a woman aged 30 to 39 with acute COVID-19. V usage is TRBV3-1 (or the pseudogene TRBV3-2) and J usage is TRBJ2-1; possible D gene TRBD2, 6 bases. In DNA form, the CDR3 reads TGTGCCAGCAGCCTGACTAGAGAGTCCTACAATGAGCAGTTCTTC. It encodes CASSLTRESYNEQFF.